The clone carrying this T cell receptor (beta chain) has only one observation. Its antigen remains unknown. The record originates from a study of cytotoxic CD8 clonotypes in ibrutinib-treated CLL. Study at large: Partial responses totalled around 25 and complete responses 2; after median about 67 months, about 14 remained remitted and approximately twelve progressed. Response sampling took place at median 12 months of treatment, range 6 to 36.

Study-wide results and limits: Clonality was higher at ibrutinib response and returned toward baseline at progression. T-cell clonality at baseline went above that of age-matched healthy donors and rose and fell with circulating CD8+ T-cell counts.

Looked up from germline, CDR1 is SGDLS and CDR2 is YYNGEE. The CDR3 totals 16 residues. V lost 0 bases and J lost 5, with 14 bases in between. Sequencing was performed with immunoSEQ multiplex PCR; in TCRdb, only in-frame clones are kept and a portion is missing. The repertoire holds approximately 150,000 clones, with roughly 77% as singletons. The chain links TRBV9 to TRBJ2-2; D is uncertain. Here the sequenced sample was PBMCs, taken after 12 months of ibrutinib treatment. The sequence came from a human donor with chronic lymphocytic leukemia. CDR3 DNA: TGTGCCAGCAGCGTAGATGGTGGGCCCCCTACCGGGGAGCTGTTTTTT. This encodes CASSVDGGPPTGELFF.